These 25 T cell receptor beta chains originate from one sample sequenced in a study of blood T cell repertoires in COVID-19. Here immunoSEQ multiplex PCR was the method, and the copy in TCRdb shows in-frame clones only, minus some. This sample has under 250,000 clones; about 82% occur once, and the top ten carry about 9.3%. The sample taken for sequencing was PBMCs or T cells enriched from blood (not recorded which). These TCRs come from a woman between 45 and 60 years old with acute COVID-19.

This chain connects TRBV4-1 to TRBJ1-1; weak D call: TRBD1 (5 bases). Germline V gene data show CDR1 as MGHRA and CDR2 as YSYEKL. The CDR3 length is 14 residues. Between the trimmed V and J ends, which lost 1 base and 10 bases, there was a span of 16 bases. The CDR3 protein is CASSQGGGDTGAFF. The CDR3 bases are TGCGCCAGCAGCCAAGGAGGAGGGGATACAGGAGCTTTCTTT.

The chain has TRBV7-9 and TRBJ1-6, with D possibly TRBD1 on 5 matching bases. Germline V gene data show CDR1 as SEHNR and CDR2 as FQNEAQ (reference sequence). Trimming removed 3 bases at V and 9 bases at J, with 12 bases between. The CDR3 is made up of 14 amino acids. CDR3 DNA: TGTGCCAGCAGCTTCCACGGGACTTCTTCACCCCTCCACTTT. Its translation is CASSFHGTSSPLHF.

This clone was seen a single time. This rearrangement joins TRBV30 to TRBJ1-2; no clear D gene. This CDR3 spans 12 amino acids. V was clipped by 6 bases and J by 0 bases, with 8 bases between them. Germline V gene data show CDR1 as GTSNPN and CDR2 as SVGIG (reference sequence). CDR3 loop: CACVFPNYGYTF. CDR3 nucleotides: TGTGCCTGCGTGTTCCCTAACTATGGCTACACCTTC.

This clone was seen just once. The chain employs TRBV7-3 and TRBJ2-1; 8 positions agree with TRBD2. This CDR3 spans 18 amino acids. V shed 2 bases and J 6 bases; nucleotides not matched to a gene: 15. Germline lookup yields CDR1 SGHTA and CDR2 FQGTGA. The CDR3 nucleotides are TGTGCCAGCAGCTTATCACCCCTCGGAGCGGGGGTCCCCAATGAGCAGTTCTTC. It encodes CASSLSPLGAGVPNEQFF.

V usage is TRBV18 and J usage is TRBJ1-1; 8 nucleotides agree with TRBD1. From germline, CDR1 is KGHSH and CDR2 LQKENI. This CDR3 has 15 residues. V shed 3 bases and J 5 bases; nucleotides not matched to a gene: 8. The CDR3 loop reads CASSPFQGAWTEAFF. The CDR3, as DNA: TGTGCCAGCTCACCTTTTCAGGGGGCATGGACTGAAGCTTTCTTT.

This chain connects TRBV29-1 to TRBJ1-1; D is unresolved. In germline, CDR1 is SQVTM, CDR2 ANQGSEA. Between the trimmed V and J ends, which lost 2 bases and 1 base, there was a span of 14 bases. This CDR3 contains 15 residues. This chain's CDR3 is CSVENPKPPNTEAFF. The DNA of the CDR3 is TGCAGCGTTGAAAATCCTAAGCCCCCGAACACTGAAGCTTTCTTT.

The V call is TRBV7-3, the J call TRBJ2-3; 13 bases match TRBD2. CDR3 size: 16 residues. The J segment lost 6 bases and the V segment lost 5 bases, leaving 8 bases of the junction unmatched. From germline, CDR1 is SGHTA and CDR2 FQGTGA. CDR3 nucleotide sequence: TGTGCCAGCAGCCCCACTAGCGGGGGGGGAGAGGATACGCAGTATTTT. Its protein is CASSPTSGGGEDTQYF.

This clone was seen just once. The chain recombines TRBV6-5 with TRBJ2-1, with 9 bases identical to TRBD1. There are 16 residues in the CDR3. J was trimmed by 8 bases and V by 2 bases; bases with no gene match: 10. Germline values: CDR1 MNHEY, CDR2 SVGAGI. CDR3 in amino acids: CASSYRRGQGSHEQFF. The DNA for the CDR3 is TGTGCCAGCAGTTACCGCCGCGGACAGGGGTCCCATGAGCAGTTCTTC.

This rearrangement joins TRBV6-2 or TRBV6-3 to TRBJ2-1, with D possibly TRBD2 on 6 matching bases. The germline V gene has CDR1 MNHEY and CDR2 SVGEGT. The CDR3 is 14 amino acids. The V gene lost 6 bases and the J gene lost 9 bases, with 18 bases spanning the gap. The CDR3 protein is CASSPSPGAGEQFF. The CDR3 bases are TGTGCCAGCAGCCCCTCCCCGGGAGCCGGTGAGCAGTTCTTC.

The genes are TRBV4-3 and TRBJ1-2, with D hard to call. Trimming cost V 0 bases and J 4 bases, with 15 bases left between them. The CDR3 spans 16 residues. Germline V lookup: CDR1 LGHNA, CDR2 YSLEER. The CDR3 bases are TGCGCCAGCAGCCAAGATATCAGGAGGGAATCCTATGGCTACACCTTC. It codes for CASSQDIRRESYGYTF.

The DNA of the CDR3 is TGTGCCAGCAGCCCACCTCTTACAGGGGGAAATTCACCCCTCCACTTT. Translation gives CASSPPLTGGNSPLHF. The chain carries TRBV7-2 and TRBJ1-6; 8 bases agree with TRBD1. Germline CDR1 reads SGHTA; CDR2 reads FQGNSA. The J segment lost 7 bases and the V segment lost 5 bases, leaving 10 bases of the junction unmatched. The CDR3 covers 16 residues.

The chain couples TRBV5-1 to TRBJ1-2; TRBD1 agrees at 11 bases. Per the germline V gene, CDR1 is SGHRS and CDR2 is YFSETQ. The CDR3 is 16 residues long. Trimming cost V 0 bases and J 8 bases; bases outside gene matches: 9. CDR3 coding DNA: TGCGCCAGCAGCTTGGATAGGTTGTGGACAGGGGGCGGCTACACCTTC. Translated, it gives CASSLDRLWTGGGYTF. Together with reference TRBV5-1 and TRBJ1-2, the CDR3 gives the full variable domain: KAGVTQTPRYLIKTRGQQVTLSCSPISGHRSVSWYQQTPGQGLQFLFEYFSETQRNKGNFPGRFSGRQFSNSRSEMNVSTLELGDSALYLCASSLDRLWTGGGYTFGSGTRLTVV.

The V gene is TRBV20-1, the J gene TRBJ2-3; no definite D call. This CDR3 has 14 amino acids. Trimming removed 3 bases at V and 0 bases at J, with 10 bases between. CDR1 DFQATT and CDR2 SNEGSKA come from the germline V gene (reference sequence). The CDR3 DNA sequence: TGCAGTGCTAGTGCTAGTACTAGCACAGATACGCAGTATTTT. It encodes CSASASTSTDTQYF.

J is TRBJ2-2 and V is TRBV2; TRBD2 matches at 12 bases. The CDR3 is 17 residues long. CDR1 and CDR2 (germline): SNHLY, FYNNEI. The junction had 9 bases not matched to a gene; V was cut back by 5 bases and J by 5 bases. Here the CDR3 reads CASSMTSGGLGTGELFF. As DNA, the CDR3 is TGTGCCAGCAGTATGACTAGCGGGGGCCTTGGGACCGGGGAGCTGTTTTTT. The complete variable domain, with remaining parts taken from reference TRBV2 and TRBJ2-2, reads EPEVTQTPSHQVTQMGQEVILRCVPISNHLYFYWYRQILGQKVEFLVSFYNNEISEKSEIFDDQFSVERPDGSNFTLKIRSTKLEDSAMYFCASSMTSGGLGTGELFFGEGSRLTVL.

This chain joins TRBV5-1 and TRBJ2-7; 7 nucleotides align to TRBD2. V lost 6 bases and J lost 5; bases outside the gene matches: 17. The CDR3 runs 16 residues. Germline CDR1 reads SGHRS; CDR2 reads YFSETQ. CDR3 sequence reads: CASTPRGSGVRDEQYF. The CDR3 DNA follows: TGCGCCAGCACCCCTCGGGGGAGCGGGGTGAGGGACGAGCAGTACTTC.

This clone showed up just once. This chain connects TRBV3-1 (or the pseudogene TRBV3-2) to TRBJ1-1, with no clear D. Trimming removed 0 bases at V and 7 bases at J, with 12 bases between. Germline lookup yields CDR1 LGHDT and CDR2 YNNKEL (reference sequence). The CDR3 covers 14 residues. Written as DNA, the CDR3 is TGTGCCAGCAGCCAAGAGTCAGCGGTAAGTGAAGCTTTCTTT. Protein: CASSQESAVSEAFF.

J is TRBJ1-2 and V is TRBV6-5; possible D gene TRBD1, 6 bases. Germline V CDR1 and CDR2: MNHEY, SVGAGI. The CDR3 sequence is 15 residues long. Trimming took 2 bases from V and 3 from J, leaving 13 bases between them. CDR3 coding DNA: TGTGCCAGCAGTTACACTACAGGGTTTGACTATGGCTACACCTTC. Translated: CASSYTTGFDYGYTF.

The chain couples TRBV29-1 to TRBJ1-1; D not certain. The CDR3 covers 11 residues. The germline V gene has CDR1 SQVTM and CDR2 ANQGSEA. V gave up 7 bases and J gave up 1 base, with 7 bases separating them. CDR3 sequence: CSEYRNTEAFF. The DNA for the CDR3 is TGCAGCGAATACAGGAACACTGAAGCTTTCTTT.

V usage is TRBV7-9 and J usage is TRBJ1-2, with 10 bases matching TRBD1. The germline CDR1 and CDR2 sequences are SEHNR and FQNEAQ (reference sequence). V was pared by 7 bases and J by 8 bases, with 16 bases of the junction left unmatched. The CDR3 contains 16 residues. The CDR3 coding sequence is TGTGCCAGCAACAAGGGACAGGGGCGACTTTTTGGAGGCTACACCTTC. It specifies CASNKGQGRLFGGYTF.

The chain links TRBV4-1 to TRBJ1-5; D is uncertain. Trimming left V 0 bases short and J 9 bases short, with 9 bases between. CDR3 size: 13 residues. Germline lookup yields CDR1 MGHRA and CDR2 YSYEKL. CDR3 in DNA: TGCGCCAGCAGCCAAGATAGTAACCTGCCCCAGCATTTT. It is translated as CASSQDSNLPQHF.

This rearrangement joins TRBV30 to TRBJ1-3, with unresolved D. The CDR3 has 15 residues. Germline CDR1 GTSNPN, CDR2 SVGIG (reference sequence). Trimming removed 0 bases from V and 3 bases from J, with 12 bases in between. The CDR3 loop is CAWSVTLLVGNTIYF. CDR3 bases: TGTGCCTGGAGTGTAACGCTCCTAGTTGGAAACACCATATATTTT.

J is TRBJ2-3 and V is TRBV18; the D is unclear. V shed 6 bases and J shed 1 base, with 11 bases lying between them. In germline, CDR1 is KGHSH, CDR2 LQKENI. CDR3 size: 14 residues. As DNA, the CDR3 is TGTGCCAGCTCCCGAGGTTCTGGCACAGATACGCAGTATTTT. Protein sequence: CASSRGSGTDTQYF.

The CDR3 here is CASSLLGASTDTQYF. CDR3 sequence (DNA): TGCGCCAGCAGCTTGTTAGGGGCCAGCACAGATACGCAGTATTTT. The genes are TRBV5-1 and TRBJ2-3; D perhaps matches TRBD1 (5 bases). V lost 1 base to trimming and J lost 0 bases, with 9 bases between them. This CDR3 region has 15 residues. Germline V CDR1 and CDR2: SGHRS, YFSETQ.

For the CDR3, the DNA is TGTGCCAGCAGCCAAGTGAGCTCCGTCTATGGCTACACCTTC. This codes for CASSQVSSVYGYTF. The chain couples TRBV14 to TRBJ1-2; D is unresolved. Trimming cost V 1 base and J 4 bases, with 10 bases left between them. The CDR3 covers 14 residues. CDR1 and CDR2 (germline): SGHDN, FVKESK.

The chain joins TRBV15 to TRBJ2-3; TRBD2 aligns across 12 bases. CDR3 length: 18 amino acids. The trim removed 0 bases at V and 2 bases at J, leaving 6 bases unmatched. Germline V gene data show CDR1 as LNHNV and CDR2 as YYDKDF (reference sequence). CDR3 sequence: CATSRDLGTSGLTDTQYF. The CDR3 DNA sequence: TGTGCCACCAGCAGAGATTTGGGGACTAGCGGGCTCACAGATACGCAGTATTTT.